The present entry profiles one T cell receptor (beta chain) with its context. The antigen is undetermined. The sample originates from a study of cytomegalovirus exposure and HLA in healthy donors. Researchers ran the PCR with 60 Vbeta and 13 Jbeta primers. TCRdb's copy holds only in-frame clones and misses some; the assay was immunoSEQ multiplex PCR. This sample yields 110,000 or so clones, of which around 82% are seen a single time; roughly 5.9% belongs to the top ten. Study observations and caveats: HLA-A and HLA-B allele assignments for most subjects were reportedly predicted accurately using TCR beta sequences.

This CDR3 region has 15 residues. With V trimmed by 3 bases and J by 8 bases, 8 bases remained unmatched. CDR1 and CDR2 (germline): SGDLS, YYNGEE. The specimen was PBMCs. This receptor was identified in a woman aged 25 to 39 in good health and CMV-seropositive. The genes are TRBV9 and TRBJ1-4; 9 positions match TRBD1. The CDR3 DNA is TGTGCCAGCAGCGAGGGGACAGGGAGTTGGGAAAAACTGTTTTTT. It encodes CASSEGTGSWEKLFF.